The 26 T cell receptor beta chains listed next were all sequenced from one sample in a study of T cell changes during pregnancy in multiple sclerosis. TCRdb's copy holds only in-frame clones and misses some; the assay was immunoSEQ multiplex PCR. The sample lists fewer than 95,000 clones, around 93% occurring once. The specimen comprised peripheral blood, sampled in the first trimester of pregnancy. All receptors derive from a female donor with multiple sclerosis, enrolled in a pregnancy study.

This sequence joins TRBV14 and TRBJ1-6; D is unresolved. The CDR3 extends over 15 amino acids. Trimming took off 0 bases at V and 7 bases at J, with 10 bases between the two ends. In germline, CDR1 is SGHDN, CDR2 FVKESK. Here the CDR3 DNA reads TGTGCCAGCAGCCAAGAGATACTGAAAAATTCACCCCTCCACTTT. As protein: CASSQEILKNSPLHF.

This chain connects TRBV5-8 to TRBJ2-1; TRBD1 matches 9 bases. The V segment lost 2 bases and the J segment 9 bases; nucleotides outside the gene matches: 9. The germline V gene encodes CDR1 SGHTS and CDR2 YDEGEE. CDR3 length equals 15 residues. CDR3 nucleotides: TGTGCCAGCAGCTTTACGGGACAGGGTGTATCTGAGCAGTTCTTC. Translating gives CASSFTGQGVSEQFF.

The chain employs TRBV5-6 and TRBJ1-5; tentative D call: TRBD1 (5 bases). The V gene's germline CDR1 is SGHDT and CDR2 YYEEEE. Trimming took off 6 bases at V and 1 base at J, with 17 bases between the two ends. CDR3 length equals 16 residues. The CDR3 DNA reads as TGTGCCAGCACCCGAGCCCGGGAGGGGAGCAATCAGCCCCAGCATTTT. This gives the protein CASTRAREGSNQPQHF.

This CDR3 is CASSEDTYTGELFF. The DNA for the CDR3 is TGTGCCAGCAGCGAGGACACTTACACCGGGGAGCTGTTTTTT. V gene TRBV9 combines with J gene TRBJ2-2, with a possible D match to TRBD1 (5 bases). From germline, CDR1 is SGDLS and CDR2 YYNGEE. The CDR3 covers 14 residues. Trimming pared 3 bases from V and 3 bases from J, leaving 9 bases between.

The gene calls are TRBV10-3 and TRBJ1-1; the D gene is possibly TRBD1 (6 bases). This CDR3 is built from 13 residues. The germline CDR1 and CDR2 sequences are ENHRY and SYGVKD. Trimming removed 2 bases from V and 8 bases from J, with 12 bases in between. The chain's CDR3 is CAISERGGQEAFF. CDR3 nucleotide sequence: TGTGCCATCAGTGAGCGGGGGGGCCAAGAAGCTTTCTTT.

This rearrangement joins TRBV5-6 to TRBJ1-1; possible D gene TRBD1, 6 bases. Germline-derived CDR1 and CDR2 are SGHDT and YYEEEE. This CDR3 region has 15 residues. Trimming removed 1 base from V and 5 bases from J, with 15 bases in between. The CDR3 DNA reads TGTGCCAGCAGCTTGTTCTACCCAGGGGTGACTGAAGCTTTCTTT. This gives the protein CASSLFYPGVTEAFF.

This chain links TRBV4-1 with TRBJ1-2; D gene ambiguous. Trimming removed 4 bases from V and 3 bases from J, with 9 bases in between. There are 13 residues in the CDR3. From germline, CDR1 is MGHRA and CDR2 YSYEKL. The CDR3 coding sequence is TGCGCCAGCAGCCGCAAAGCCGACTATGGCTACACCTTC. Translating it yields CASSRKADYGYTF.

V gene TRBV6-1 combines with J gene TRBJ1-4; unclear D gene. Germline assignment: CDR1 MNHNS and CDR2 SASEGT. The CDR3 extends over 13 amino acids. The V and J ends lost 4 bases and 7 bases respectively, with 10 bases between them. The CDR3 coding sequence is TGTGCCAGCAGTGTTCGGTTCCGTGAAAAACTGTTTTTT. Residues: CASSVRFREKLFF.

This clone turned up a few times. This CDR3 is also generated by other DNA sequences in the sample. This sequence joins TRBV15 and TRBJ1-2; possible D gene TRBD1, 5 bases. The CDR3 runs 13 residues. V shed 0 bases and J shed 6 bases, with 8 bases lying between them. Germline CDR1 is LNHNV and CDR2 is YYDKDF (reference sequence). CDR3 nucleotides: TGTGCCACCAGCAGAGAGGAAGGGGATGGCTACACCTTC. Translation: CATSREEGDGYTF.

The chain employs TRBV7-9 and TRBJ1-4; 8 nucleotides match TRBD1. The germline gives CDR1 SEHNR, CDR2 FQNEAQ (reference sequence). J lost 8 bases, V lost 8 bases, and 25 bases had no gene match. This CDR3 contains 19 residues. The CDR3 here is CASGPGQGNLEIFSEKLFF. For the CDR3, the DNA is TGTGCCAGCGGCCCAGGACAGGGCAATTTAGAAATTTTTAGCGAAAAACTGTTTTTT.

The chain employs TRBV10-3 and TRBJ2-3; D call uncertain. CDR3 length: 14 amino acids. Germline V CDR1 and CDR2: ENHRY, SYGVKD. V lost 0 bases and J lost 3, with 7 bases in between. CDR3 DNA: TGTGCCATCAGTGAGTCGCGGAGTACAGATACGCAGTATTTT. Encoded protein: CAISESRSTDTQYF.

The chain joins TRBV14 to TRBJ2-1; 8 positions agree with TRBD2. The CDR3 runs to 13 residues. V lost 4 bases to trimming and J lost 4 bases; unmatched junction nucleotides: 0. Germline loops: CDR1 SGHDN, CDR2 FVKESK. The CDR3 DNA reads TGTGCCAGCAGCCTAGCGGGGTACAATGAGCAGTTCTTC. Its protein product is CASSLAGYNEQFF.

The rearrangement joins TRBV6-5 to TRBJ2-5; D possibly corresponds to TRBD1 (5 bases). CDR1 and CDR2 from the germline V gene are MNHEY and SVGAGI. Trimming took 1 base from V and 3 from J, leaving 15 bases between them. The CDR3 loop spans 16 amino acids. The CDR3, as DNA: TGTGCCAGCAGTTACTGGGGCGACAGTTCTAAAGAGACCCAGTACTTC. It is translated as CASSYWGDSSKETQYF.

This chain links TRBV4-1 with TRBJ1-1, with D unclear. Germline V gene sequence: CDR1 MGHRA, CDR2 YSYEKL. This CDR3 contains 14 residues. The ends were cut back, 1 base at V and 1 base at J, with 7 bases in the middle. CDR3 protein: CASSQGPGNTEAFF. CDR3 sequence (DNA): TGCGCCAGCAGCCAAGGTCCCGGGAACACTGAAGCTTTCTTT.

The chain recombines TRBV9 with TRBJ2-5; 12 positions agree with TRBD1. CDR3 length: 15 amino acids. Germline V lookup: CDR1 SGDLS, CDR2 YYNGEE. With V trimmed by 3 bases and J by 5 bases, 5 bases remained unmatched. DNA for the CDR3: TGTGCCAGCAGCGCCGGGACAGGGGGCTCGGAGACCCAGTACTTC. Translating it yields CASSAGTGGSETQYF.

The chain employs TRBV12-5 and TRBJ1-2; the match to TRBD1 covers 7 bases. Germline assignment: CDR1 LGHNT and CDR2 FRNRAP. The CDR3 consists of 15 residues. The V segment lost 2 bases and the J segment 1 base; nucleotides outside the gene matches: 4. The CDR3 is CASGLLGDSNYGYTF. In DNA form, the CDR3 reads TGTGCTAGTGGTTTGCTAGGGGACAGTAACTATGGCTACACCTTC. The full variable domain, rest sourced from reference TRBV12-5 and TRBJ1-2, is DARVTQTPRHKVTEMGQEVTMRCQPILGHNTVFWYRQTMMQGLELLAYFRNRAPLDDSGMPKDRFSAEMPDATLATLKIQPSEPRDSAVYFCASGLLGDSNYGYTFGSGTRLTVV.

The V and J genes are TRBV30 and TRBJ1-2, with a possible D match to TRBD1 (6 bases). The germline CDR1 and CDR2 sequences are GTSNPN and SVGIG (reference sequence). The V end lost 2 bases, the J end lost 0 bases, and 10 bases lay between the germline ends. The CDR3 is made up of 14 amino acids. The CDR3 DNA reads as TGTGCCTGGAGTTTCAGGGGCTCTAACTATGGCTACACCTTC. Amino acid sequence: CAWSFRGSNYGYTF.

CDR3 region: CASSGGGDAYEQYF. The CDR3 DNA reads TGCGCCAGCAGTGGGGGGGGCGATGCCTACGAGCAGTACTTC. V gene TRBV10-2 combines with J gene TRBJ2-7; a weak D match, TRBD2 (7 bases). V dropped 4 bases and J dropped 2 bases, with 12 bases sitting between them. The CDR3 has 14 residues. CDR1 and CDR2 from the germline V gene are WSHSY and SAAADI.

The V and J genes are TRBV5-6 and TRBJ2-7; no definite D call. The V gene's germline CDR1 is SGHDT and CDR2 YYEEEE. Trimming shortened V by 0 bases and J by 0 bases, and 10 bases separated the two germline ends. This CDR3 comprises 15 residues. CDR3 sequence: CASSLGNVASYEQYF. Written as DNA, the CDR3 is TGTGCCAGCAGCTTGGGTAATGTGGCCTCCTACGAGCAGTACTTC.

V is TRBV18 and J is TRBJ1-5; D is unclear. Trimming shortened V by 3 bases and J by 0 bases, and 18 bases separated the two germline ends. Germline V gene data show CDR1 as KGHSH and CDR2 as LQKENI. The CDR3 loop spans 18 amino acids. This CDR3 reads CASSPVRQAPYSNQPQHF. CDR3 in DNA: TGTGCCAGCTCACCGGTTCGTCAGGCACCTTATAGCAATCAGCCCCAGCATTTT.

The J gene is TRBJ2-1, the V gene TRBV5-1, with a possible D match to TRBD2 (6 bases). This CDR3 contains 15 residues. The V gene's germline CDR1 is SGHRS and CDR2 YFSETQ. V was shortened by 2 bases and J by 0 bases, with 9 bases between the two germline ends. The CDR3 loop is CASSFISGSYNEQFF. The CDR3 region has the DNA TGCGCCAGCAGCTTTATTAGCGGCTCCTACAATGAGCAGTTCTTC.

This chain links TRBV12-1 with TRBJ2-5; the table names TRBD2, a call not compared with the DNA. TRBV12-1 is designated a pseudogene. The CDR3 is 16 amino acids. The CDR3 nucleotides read TGTGCCAGCAGCCGATTCAGGACTAGGGAGCGGGAGACCCAGTACTTC. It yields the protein CASSRFRTRERETQYF.

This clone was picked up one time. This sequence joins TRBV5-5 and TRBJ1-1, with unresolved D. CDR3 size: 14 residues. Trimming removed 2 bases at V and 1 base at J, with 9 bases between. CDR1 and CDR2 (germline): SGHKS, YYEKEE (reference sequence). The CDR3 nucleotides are TGTGCCAGCAGCTTCTTCGACTGGAACACTGAAGCTTTCTTT. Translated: CASSFFDWNTEAFF.

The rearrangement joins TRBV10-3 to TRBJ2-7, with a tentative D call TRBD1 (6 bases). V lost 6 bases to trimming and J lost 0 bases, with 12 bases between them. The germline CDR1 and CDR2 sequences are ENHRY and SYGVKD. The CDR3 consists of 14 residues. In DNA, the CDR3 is TGTGCCATCAGGGACAGTCTTCTCTCCTACGAGCAGTACTTC. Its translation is CAIRDSLLSYEQYF.

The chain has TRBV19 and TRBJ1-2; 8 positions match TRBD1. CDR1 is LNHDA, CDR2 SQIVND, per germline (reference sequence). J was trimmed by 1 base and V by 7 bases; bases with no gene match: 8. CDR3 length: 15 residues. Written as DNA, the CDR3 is TGTGCCAGTACCAGGACAGGGAGGGATAACTATGGCTACACCTTC. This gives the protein CASTRTGRDNYGYTF.

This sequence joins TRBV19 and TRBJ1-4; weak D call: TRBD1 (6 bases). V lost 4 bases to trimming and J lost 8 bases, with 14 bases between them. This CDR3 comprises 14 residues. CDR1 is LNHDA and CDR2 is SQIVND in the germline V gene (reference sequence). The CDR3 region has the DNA TGTGCCAGTAGTACCGGGACAAACGAAGAAAAACTGTTTTTT. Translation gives CASSTGTNEEKLFF.